This T cell receptor (beta chain) comes out of a study of response to subunit inactivated influenza vaccine (dated by TCRdb to the late 2010s). Some background on the complete study: Deep quantitative T cell receptor repertoire profiling was used in the study to track responses to a trivalent subunit inactivated influenza vaccine.

Receptors were amplified or captured by RT-PCR. Sequencer: Illumina HiSeq 2500. The public sequencing data were trimmed at Q25 with fastp and processed into clonotypes with MiXCR by TCRdb, which kept only in-frame beta chains. Entries that share a CDR3 protein sequence are merged under the most common genes and DNA. This sample lists about 700,000 distinct CDR3 sequences; about 15% were detected once. 11% of the sample is in the top ten clones. For CDR1 and CDR2, the germline V gene (reference sequence) lists LNHNV and YYDKDF. Between the V and J ends, shortened by 0 bases and 3 bases respectively, the junction contains 6 bases. The CDR3 numbers 14 residues from cysteine through phenylalanine. The sequence is cut down to CDR3 DNA, 42 bases in frame from base 1. This clonotype was seen a handful of times. The specificity of this receptor is unknown. No quality values exist for individual bases; no much larger clone is one base distant.

Study-wide conclusions, independent of this receptor: The authors proposed that each seasonal influenza vaccination may bring in only a limited number of new T cells.

The sequence derives from a man in his fifties or sixties who received an inactivated influenza vaccine. Donor details come from another sample of the same person, matched by shared clones. The chain employs TRBV15 and TRBJ2-1; the D gene cannot be resolved reliably. Sample: PBMCs from blood, taken 12 days after vaccination. The DNA sequence follows: TGTGCCACCAGCAGAGAGGCCCACTACAATGAGCAGTTCTTC. This sequence encodes CATSREAHYNEQFF.